These 28 T cell receptor beta chains share one sample of origin, sequenced in a study of human T cells and chemical hapten exposure (TCRdb year 2021). The library was prepared using RACE. Sequencing was performed on a NextSeq 500. TCRdb reprocessed the public reads (quality trimming at Q25 with fastp, clone calling with MiXCR) and kept in-frame beta chains. Rows are unified per CDR3 protein, each entry keeping the most common DNA and genes. In this sample the table shows around 300,000 distinct CDR3 sequences, under 9% of which occur a single time. Jointly, the top ten make up about 8% of the sample. The sample's time point label, decoded: patch test 1, 2 weeks after DPC sensitization. Taken with the paper, the label for treatment or condition translates to: therapeutic diphenylcyclopropenone sensitization with weekly scalp DPC. The sequencing here drew on whole blood, taken in connection with sensitization to the hapten diphenylcyclopropenone (DPC). The receptors come from a woman younger than 30 with alopecia areata. Some clones in this sample may be carry-over from other donors' samples.

This clonotype has only a few counts. This chain uses TRBV20-1 with TRBJ2-1, with a tentative D call TRBD1 (5 bases). CDR1 and CDR2 from the germline V gene are DFQATT and SNEGSKA (reference sequence). The CDR3 is made up of 16 amino acids. Trimming stripped 6 bases from V and 4 bases from J, with 22 bases between. The CDR3 DNA sequence: TGCAGTGCCAGAACACAGCAGGGATTGGGGTACAATGAGCAGTTCTTC. It translates to CSARTQQGLGYNEQFF.

The chain recombines TRBV7-9 with TRBJ2-5; TRBD1 matches 8 bases. The germline CDR1 and CDR2 sequences are SEHNR and FQNEAQ (reference sequence). Germline trimming cut 3 bases from V and 4 bases from J; bases unmatched to any gene: 1. The CDR3 is 13 amino acids. The CDR3 spells CASSFGQGETQYF. The CDR3 region has the DNA TGTGCCAGCAGCTTTGGACAGGGAGAGACCCAGTACTTC.

The chain combines TRBV7-9 with TRBJ1-6; 8 positions match TRBD1. Unmatched junction bases numbered 5, after V lost 4 bases and J lost 0 bases. Germline assignment: CDR1 SEHNR and CDR2 FQNEAQ (reference sequence). The CDR3 is 17 amino acids. CDR3 amino acids: CASSYRTGSSYNSPLHF. The CDR3 nucleotides are TGTGCCAGCAGCTACCGGACAGGGAGCTCCTATAATTCACCCCTCCACTTT.

This clonotype was counted only a few times. J is TRBJ2-2 and V is TRBV6-2 or TRBV6-3, with a tentative D call TRBD1 (5 bases). This CDR3 contains 14 residues. From germline, CDR1 is MNHEY and CDR2 SVGEGT. Trimming left V 8 bases short and J 1 base short, with 11 bases between. In nucleotides, the CDR3 is TGTGCCAGCCAAGGGGCGCAGAACACCGGGGAGCTGTTTTTT. This translates into CASQGAQNTGELFF.

The rearrangement links TRBV7-9 to TRBJ1-6; weak D call: TRBD1 (5 bases). This CDR3 spans 15 amino acids. V gave up 1 base and J gave up 7 bases, with 11 bases separating them. Germline V lookup: CDR1 SEHNR, CDR2 FQNEAQ (reference sequence). CDR3 in DNA: TGTGCCAGCAGCTTAGGTGACCAGGGAAATTCACCCCTCCACTTT. Amino acid sequence: CASSLGDQGNSPLHF.

The chain uses TRBV10-3 and TRBJ1-1; no clear D. The CDR3 sequence is 13 residues long. Trimming removed 7 bases from V and 2 bases from J, with 11 bases in between. Germline V gene data show CDR1 as ENHRY and CDR2 as SYGVKD. The DNA of the CDR3 is TGTGCCATCACGAAGGAGGGAAACACTGAAGCTTTCTTT. Translation gives CAITKEGNTEAFF.

Ten or more counts support this clonotype. The chain recombines TRBV24-1 with TRBJ2-3; tentative D call: TRBD1 (6 bases). Germline-derived CDR1 and CDR2 are KGHDR and SFDVKD. Trimming pared 0 bases from V and 3 bases from J, leaving 15 bases between. The CDR3 spans 17 residues. Here the CDR3 DNA reads TGTGCCACCAGTGATTTGGAAGTTCGGGACAAAACAGATACGCAGTATTTT. This codes for CATSDLEVRDKTDTQYF.

In this sample, this clonotype turned up many times. The genes are TRBV7-2 and TRBJ2-3; 9 nucleotides align to TRBD2. The CDR3 runs to 14 residues. Per the germline V gene, CDR1 is SGHTA and CDR2 is FQGNSA. With V trimmed by 4 bases and J by 6 bases, 5 bases remained unmatched. The CDR3 nucleotides read TGTGCCAGCAGCTCGAGCGGGGGGTCGGATACGCAGTATTTT. Translating gives CASSSSGGSDTQYF.

This clonotype was counted a few times. The chain carries TRBV20-1 and TRBJ2-1; 13 bases match TRBD2. Germline V gene sequence: CDR1 DFQATT, CDR2 SNEGSKA (reference sequence). The CDR3 covers 19 residues. V dropped 0 bases and J dropped 0; count of bases not matched to a gene: 8. This CDR3 is CSARDLGTSGDLSYNEQFF. The CDR3 nucleotides read TGCAGTGCTAGAGATCTCGGGACTAGCGGGGACCTCTCCTACAATGAGCAGTTCTTC.

In this sample, this clonotype turned up many times. The chain joins TRBV12-3 or TRBV12-4 to TRBJ2-4; D possibly corresponds to TRBD2 (6 bases). This CDR3 has 16 residues. With 7 bases removed from V and 0 bases from J, the gap between germline ends came to 16 bases. The DNA of the CDR3 is TGTGCCAGCACCCCGGGAGAGGGGCTAGCCAAAAACATTCAGTACTTC. Residues: CASTPGEGLAKNIQYF.

At least ten counts were recorded for this clonotype. The V gene is TRBV7-8, the J gene TRBJ2-5, with D possibly being TRBD2 (6 bases). The CDR3 covers 13 residues. Per the germline V gene, CDR1 is SGHVS and CDR2 is FQNEAQ. Trimming took off 4 bases at V and 5 bases at J, with 11 bases between the two ends. The CDR3 coding sequence is TGTGCCAGCAGCTCTAGCGTTCGGGAGACCCAGTACTTC. This sequence encodes CASSSSVRETQYF.

The sample holds many counts of this clonotype. One junction end does not reproduce the germline sequence, and a read error may be involved. The gene calls are TRBV2 and TRBJ1-4; D is uncertain. Germline loops: CDR1 SNHLY, CDR2 FYNNEI. This CDR3 has 13 amino acids. CDR3 sequence reads: CASREELGEKLFF. In DNA, the CDR3 is TGTGCCAGCAGAGAAGAGCTCGGTGAAAAACTGTTTTTT.

V usage is TRBV7-3 and J usage is TRBJ2-1; tentatively, D is TRBD2 (5 bases). This CDR3 has 13 amino acids. CDR1 is SGHTA and CDR2 is FQGTGA in the germline V gene. The V gene lost 0 bases and the J gene lost 7 bases, with 7 bases spanning the gap. In DNA form, the CDR3 reads TGTGCCAGCAGCTTAACTCCGGGGAATGAGCAGTTCTTC. As protein: CASSLTPGNEQFF.

There are a few counts of this clonotype. This rearrangement joins TRBV6-5 to TRBJ1-6; D uncertain. CDR3 length equals 13 residues. Germline-derived CDR1 and CDR2 are MNHEY and SVGAGI. Here the CDR3 reads CASAPEYNSPLHF. CDR3 DNA sequence: TGTGCTTCCGCCCCGGAATATAATTCACCCCTCCACTTT.

This clonotype has a count of ten or more. The junction departs from the called germline gene at one end, perhaps through a read error. The chain employs TRBV28 and TRBJ2-7, with 9 bases lining up with TRBD1. The CDR3 is 13 residues long. The V gene's germline CDR1 is MDHEN and CDR2 SYDVKM. CDR3 DNA sequence: TGTGCCAGCAGTTCCGGGACAGGGAAATTTTGGACTTTC. Translation: CASSSGTGKFWTF.

In its sample, this clonotype was seen a few times. The V gene is TRBV4-3, the J gene TRBJ1-5; perhaps TRBD1 as D (5 bases). CDR3 length: 15 amino acids. Per germline, CDR1 LGHNA and CDR2 YSLEER. V gave up 0 bases and J gave up 6 bases, with 12 bases separating them. Written as DNA, the CDR3 is TGCGCCAGCAGCCAAGATGCAGGGAACGGTCAGCCCCAGCATTTT. Translating it yields CASSQDAGNGQPQHF.

This clonotype was counted only a few times. The chain couples TRBV12-3 or TRBV12-4 to TRBJ1-5; D is undetermined. CDR3 size: 13 residues. Trimming removed 4 bases from V and 5 bases from J, with 9 bases in between. The CDR3 DNA reads TGTGCCAGCAGTTCCAGGCAGTATCAGCCCCAGCATTTT. This gives the protein CASSSRQYQPQHF.

Ten or more counts support this clonotype. The chain links TRBV29-1 to TRBJ2-7; possibly TRBD2 for D (6 bases). Germline lookup yields CDR1 SQVTM and CDR2 ANQGSEA. V lost 3 bases, J lost 0 bases, and 9 bases lay in between. There are 13 residues in the CDR3. CDR3 residues: CSVERESSYEQYF. The DNA of the CDR3 is TGCAGCGTTGAGCGGGAAAGCTCCTACGAGCAGTACTTC.

This clonotype was counted ten times or more. V and J are TRBV12-3 or TRBV12-4 and TRBJ2-5; tentatively, D is TRBD2 (5 bases). Trimming removed 4 bases from V and 3 bases from J, with 24 bases in between. This CDR3 is built from 18 residues. This CDR3 reads CASSSYGLDGALKETQYF. The CDR3 nucleotides read TGTGCCAGCAGTTCTTATGGACTGGACGGCGCCCTGAAAGAGACCCAGTACTTC.

The sample holds many counts of this clonotype. The rearrangement uses TRBV4-3 and TRBJ1-2; TRBD1 matches 11 bases. The CDR3 has 18 amino acids. With 0 bases clipped from V and 5 bases from J, the junction kept 11 bases outside the gene matches. From germline, CDR1 is LGHNA and CDR2 YSLEER. CDR3 sequence: CASSQDLTGTGGIYGYTF. CDR3 DNA: TGCGCCAGCAGCCAAGATCTTACCGGGACAGGGGGGATTTATGGCTACACCTTC.

This clonotype has at least ten counts. This chain connects TRBV3-1 to TRBJ2-3, with a tentative D call TRBD1 (6 bases). The germline V gene encodes CDR1 LGHDT and CDR2 YNNKEL (reference sequence). The CDR3 has 15 amino acids. V was shortened by 2 bases and J by 0 bases, with 9 bases between the two germline ends. The CDR3 region is CASSQFTGSTDTQYF. The CDR3 DNA is TGTGCCAGCAGCCAATTTACAGGGAGCACAGATACGCAGTATTTT.

This clonotype came up a few times. This chain links TRBV5-5 with TRBJ1-2; D possibly corresponds to TRBD1 (6 bases). CDR3 size: 14 residues. V shed 0 bases and J shed 6 bases, with 12 bases lying between them. CDR1 and CDR2 (germline): SGHKS, YYEKEE (reference sequence). The CDR3 is CASSLAVGADGYTF. DNA for the CDR3: TGTGCCAGCAGCTTGGCCGTGGGGGCGGATGGCTACACCTTC.

A few counts support this clonotype. The chain links TRBV7-9 to TRBJ2-6; D gene uncertain. This CDR3 spans 15 amino acids. Germline V CDR1 and CDR2: SEHNR, FQNEAQ (reference sequence). V was trimmed by 3 bases and J by 0 bases, leaving 6 bases between them. The DNA of the CDR3 is TGTGCCAGCAGCTTCGACAACTCTGGGGCCAACGTCCTGACTTTC. Translated, it gives CASSFDNSGANVLTF.

This clonotype was seen at least ten times. The chain uses TRBV5-1 and TRBJ2-1; the match to TRBD2 covers 10 bases. After removal of 3 bases from V and 4 bases from J, the junction contained 16 bases not matched to a gene. The CDR3 extends over 19 amino acids. The germline V gene has CDR1 SGHRS and CDR2 YFSETQ. The CDR3, as DNA: TGCGCCAGCAGCTCCTATCCTAGCGGGGGAGGCCCCCCATACAATGAGCAGTTCTTC. The encoded protein is CASSSYPSGGGPPYNEQFF.

This chain connects TRBV11-1 to TRBJ2-1, with TRBD2 matching 10 bases. The V and J ends lost 5 bases and 6 bases, in that order; junction bases with no gene match: 4. The CDR3 is 14 amino acids. Germline assignment: CDR1 SGHAT and CDR2 FQDESV (reference sequence). DNA of the CDR3: TGTGCCAGCAGCCCGGGACTAGCGACCAATGAGCAGTTCTTC. Translation gives CASSPGLATNEQFF.

This clonotype has ten or more counts. The chain carries TRBV27 and TRBJ1-5, with 8 nucleotides matching TRBD1. The junction had 8 bases not matched to a gene; V was cut back by 6 bases and J by 7 bases. Germline CDR1 is MNHEY and CDR2 is SMNVEV (reference sequence). CDR3 length equals 14 residues. The CDR3 sequence is CASRMTGEGQPQHF. In DNA, the CDR3 is TGTGCCAGCAGGATGACAGGGGAAGGGCAGCCCCAGCATTTT.

This clonotype was counted only a few times. V usage is TRBV4-2 and J usage is TRBJ2-1; D tentatively fits TRBD1 or TRBD2 (6 bases each). The CDR3 spans 17 residues. From germline, CDR1 is LGHNA and CDR2 YNFKEQ. V lost 0 bases and J lost 6, with 18 bases in between. The CDR3 nucleotides read TGTGCCAGCAGCCAAGATAGGGGGGTCTCTTACTTCAATGAGCAGTTCTTC. Translating gives CASSQDRGVSYFNEQFF.

This clonotype has at least ten counts. The CDR3 nucleotides read TGTGCCAGCAGCTTGGAGCGACAGACATTTGGGGCAGATACGCAGTATTTT. Its translation is CASSLERQTFGADTQYF. This rearrangement joins TRBV5-6 to TRBJ2-3, with a tentative D call TRBD1 (5 bases). V shed 0 bases and J shed 4 bases, with 18 bases lying between them. The CDR3 loop spans 17 amino acids. From germline, CDR1 is SGHDT and CDR2 YYEEEE.